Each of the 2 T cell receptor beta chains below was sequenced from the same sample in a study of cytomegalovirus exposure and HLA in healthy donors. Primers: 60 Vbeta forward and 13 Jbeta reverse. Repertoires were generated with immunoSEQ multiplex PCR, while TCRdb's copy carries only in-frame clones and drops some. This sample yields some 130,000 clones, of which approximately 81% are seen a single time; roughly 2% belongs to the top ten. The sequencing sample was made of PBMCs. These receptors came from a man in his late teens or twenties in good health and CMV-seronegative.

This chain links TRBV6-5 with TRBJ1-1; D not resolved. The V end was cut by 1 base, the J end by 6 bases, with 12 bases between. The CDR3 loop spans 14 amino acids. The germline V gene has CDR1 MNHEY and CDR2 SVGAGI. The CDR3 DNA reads TGTGCCAGCAGTTACTTTGAGGGTGGACCTGAAGCTTTCTTT. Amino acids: CASSYFEGGPEAFF.

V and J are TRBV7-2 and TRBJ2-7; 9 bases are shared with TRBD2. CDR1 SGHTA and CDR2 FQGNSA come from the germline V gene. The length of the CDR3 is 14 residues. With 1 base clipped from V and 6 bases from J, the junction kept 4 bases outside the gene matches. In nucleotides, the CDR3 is TGTGCCAGCAGCTTAGGCGTAGCGGGAGCCGAGCAGTACTTC. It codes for CASSLGVAGAEQYF.